This TCR beta chain was sequenced in a study of a mutant IDH1 vaccine in newly diagnosed glioma. In the study overall: Initiation of the vaccine course occurred 4-6 weeks after radiotherapy alone, or alongside temozolomide cycles. Standard pretreatment was either radiotherapy, temozolomide, or, for most, radiochemotherapy with temozolomide.

Sample time point: week 23, last vaccination. In every dose of vaccine, 300 ug of mutant IDH1 20-mer peptide was given alongside topical imiquimod. The study enrolled donors with new WHO grade 3 or 4 IDH1-mutant, ATRX-lost astrocytomas. Clones were sequenced by immunoSEQ multiplex PCR, and TCRdb holds only the in-frame ones, with some missing. There are 40,000 to 50,000 clones in the sample; under 80% occur only once, and around 6.9% lies in the top ten. Study findings and constraints: Pseudoprogression looked unconnected to shifts in top peripheral T cell clonotypes.

Germline CDR1 is SEHNR and CDR2 is FQNEAQ (reference sequence). V lost 10 bases, J lost 4 bases, and 17 bases lay in between. The CDR3 consists of 13 residues. A note on this clone: Its antigen is currently unknown.

The V and J genes are TRBV7-9 and TRBJ2-7; D is uncertain. The source of this sequence is a woman between 35 and 50 years old with glioma. Some clones in this sample may be carry-over from other donors' samples. Material: PBMCs, obtained from a glioma patient whose treatment included an IDH1 peptide vaccine. The CDR3, as DNA: TGTGCCATCTGTCCAGAGGCTTGTTACGAGCAGTACTTC. Protein product: CAICPEACYEQYF.